The rows below give T cell receptor beta chains drawn from one sample of a study of Tregs in tolerant kidney transplant recipients. No antigen has been assigned to these receptors. Only in-frame clones appear in the TCRdb table, and some are missing; sequencing was by immunoSEQ multiplex PCR. The data show more than 25,000 clones, with 82% seen just once and about 2.2% held by the top ten. Material: Tregs from blood cultured with allogeneic cells. The receptors shown here come from a human donor in good health. The CDR3 runs from the conserved cysteine through the conserved F or W. The D gene is left open where the match is weak. Rows may omit the clone size; those that give it use once, few, many or a size class.

v_gene	j_gene	abundance	d_gene	CDR3aa	CDR3nt
TRBV10-1	TRBJ1-4	NA	TRBD1	CASSLPGQTTTNEKLFF	TGCGCCAGCAGTTTACCGGGACAGACTACAACTAATGAAAAACTGTTTTTT
TRBV30	TRBJ1-5	NA	NA	CAWRTGPRGPQHF	TGTGCCTGGAGGACGGGGCCCCGGGGTCCCCAGCATTTT
TRBV5-1	TRBJ1-4	NA	TRBD1	CASSLGKGQTNEKLFF	TGCGCCAGCAGCTTGGGGAAGGGACAGACAAATGAAAAACTGTTTTTT
TRBV4-2	TRBJ2-1	once	TRBD2	CASSPTRTGTSELLGEQFF	TGTGCCAGCAGCCCAACAAGGACGGGGACTAGCGAACTACTAGGTGAGCAGTTCTTC
TRBV18	TRBJ2-1	once	NA	CASSPTTDSYNEQFF	TGTGCCAGCTCACCCACCACAGACTCCTACAATGAGCAGTTCTTC
TRBV23-1	TRBJ2-3	NA	NA	CAQPTPDRTNTDTQYF	TGCGCCCAACCCACCCCGGACAGAACAAACACAGATACGCAGTATTTT
TRBV6-6	TRBJ2-5	few	NA	CASSYGGAPPETQYF	TGTGCCAGCAGTTACGGGGGGGCGCCACCCGAGACCCAGTACTTC
TRBV2	TRBJ2-2	NA	TRBD2	CASSGTGLAGGPDTGELFF	TGTGCCAGCAGTGGAACTGGGCTAGCGGGGGGGCCGGACACCGGGGAGCTGTTTTTT
TRBV7-3	TRBJ2-3	NA	TRBD2	CASSLSGLAGWDTQYF	TGTGCCAGCAGCTTGAGTGGACTAGCGGGATGGGATACGCAGTATTTT
TRBV10-3	TRBJ2-3	NA	TRBD2	CAIRSQAGGTDTQYF	TGTGCCATCCGAAGCCAAGCGGGGGGCACAGATACGCAGTATTTT
TRBV19	TRBJ2-2	few	TRBD2	CASSILAGGLPNTGELFF	TGTGCCAGTAGTATCCTAGCGGGAGGATTACCGAACACCGGGGAGCTGTTTTTT
TRBV7-9	TRBJ2-7	NA	NA	CASSFSGDGEQYF	TGTGCCAGCAGCTTCTCAGGGGACGGCGAGCAGTACTTC
TRBV6-1	TRBJ2-3	NA	NA	CASSLSGAPDTQYF	TGTGCCAGCAGTTTGTCGGGAGCCCCAGATACGCAGTATTTT
TRBV29-1	TRBJ2-1	medium-sized	TRBD2	CSVLGAGFSYNEQFF	TGCAGCGTCCTAGGAGCGGGGTTCTCCTACAATGAGCAGTTCTTC
TRBV6-6	TRBJ1-5	NA	NA	CASSRRPSYQPQHF	TGTGCCAGCAGTCGTCGGCCCTCCTATCAGCCCCAGCATTTT